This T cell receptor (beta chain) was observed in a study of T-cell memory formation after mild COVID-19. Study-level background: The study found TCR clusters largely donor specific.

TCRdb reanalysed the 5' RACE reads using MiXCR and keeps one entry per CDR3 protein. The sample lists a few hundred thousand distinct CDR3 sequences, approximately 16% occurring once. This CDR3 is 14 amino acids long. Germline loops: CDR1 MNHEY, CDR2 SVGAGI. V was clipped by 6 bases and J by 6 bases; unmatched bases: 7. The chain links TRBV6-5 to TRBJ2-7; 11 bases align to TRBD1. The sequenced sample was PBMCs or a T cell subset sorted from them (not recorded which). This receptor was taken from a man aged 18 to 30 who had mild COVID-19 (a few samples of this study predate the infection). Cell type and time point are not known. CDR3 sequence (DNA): TGTGCCAGCAGACCCGGGACAGGGGGACGCGAGCAGTACGTC. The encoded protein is CASRPGTGGREQYV.